Listed below are T cell receptor beta chains from one sample, sequenced in a study of CD8+ T cells in alopecia areata. Method: immunoSEQ multiplex PCR; TCRdb's copy keeps in-frame clones and lacks some. The sample yields 75,000 to 100,000 clones, 40% to 45% seen once. Sequenced: CD4+ T cells sorted from blood. The source of these receptors is a human donor with alopecia areata. Both conserved end residues are part of each CDR3. Each record gives: clone size, D gene, V gene, J gene, CDR3 protein, CDR3 DNA. A D gene is named only where the DNA matches it firmly. Size values are once, few and many counts, or a class for expanded clones, and some rows have none.

-	-	TRBV20-1	TRBJ2-3	CSQGGLYF	TGCTCCCAAGGGGGGCTGTATTTT
few	-	TRBV29-1	TRBJ1-1	CSVGRQVATEAFF	TGCAGCGTGGGGAGACAGGTGGCCACTGAAGCTTTCTTT
-	TRBD2	TRBV29-1	TRBJ2-3	CSLKDLGGVDTQYF	TGCAGCCTGAAAGACCTCGGGGGGGTAGATACGCAGTATTTT
-	-	TRBV6-5	TRBJ2-3	CASSSDRSPSTDTQYF	TGTGCCAGCAGTTCCGACAGGTCCCCTAGCACAGATACGCAGTATTTT
-	-	TRBV30	TRBJ2-7	CAWSLRGLGTYEQYF	TGTGCCTGGAGCCTCCGGGGACTGGGGACCTACGAGCAGTACTTC
-	-	TRBV18	TRBJ2-1	CASSPGLQAEQFF	TGTGCCAGCTCACCGGGTCTGCAGGCAGAGCAGTTCTTC
few	-	TRBV29-1	TRBJ2-7	CSVLHTSPYEQYF	TGCAGCGTCCTACATACTTCTCCATACGAGCAGTACTTC
-	-	TRBV7-9	TRBJ2-5	CASRTGGPAVAETQYF	TGTGCCAGCAGGACGGGGGGCCCGGCCGTGGCGGAGACCCAGTACTTC
few	-	TRBV23-1	TRBJ1-1	CASSLKMNTEAFF	TGCGCCAGCAGTCTTAAGATGAACACTGAAGCTTTCTTT
-	TRBD2	TRBV4-3	TRBJ2-7	CASSQISAGEWNEQYF	TGCGCCAGCAGCCAAATCTCAGCGGGAGAGTGGAACGAGCAGTACTTC
-	TRBD1	TRBV4-1	TRBJ2-7	CASSGSGQGPYEQYF	TGCGCCAGCAGTGGGTCCGGACAGGGACCCTACGAGCAGTACTTC
-	-	TRBV11-2	TRBJ1-2	CASSLGGAAANYGYTF	TGTGCCAGCAGCTTAGGAGGGGCGGCAGCTAACTATGGCTACACCTTC
few	-	TRBV29-1	TRBJ2-3	CSVELGARTDTQYF	TGCAGCGTTGAACTCGGGGCAAGGACAGATACGCAGTATTTT
few	-	TRBV7-2	TRBJ2-4	CASSLVYGIQYF	TGTGCCAGCAGCTTAGTCTACGGCATTCAGTACTTC
once	TRBD1	TRBV5-6	TRBJ2-7	CASSLIGGWYEQYF	TGTGCCAGCAGCTTGATAGGGGGCTGGTACGAGCAGTACTTC
few	TRBD1	TRBV29-1	TRBJ2-1	CSVEWGLTGSSYNEQFF	TGCAGCGTTGAATGGGGCCTGACAGGGAGCTCCTACAATGAGCAGTTCTTC
-	TRBD1	TRBV5-1	TRBJ2-5	CASSPGRGGPETQYF	TGCGCCAGCAGCCCGGGTAGAGGGGGCCCGGAGACCCAGTACTTC
-	-	TRBV18	TRBJ2-5	CASSRAFEETQYF	TGTGCCAGCTCACGCGCGTTCGAGGAGACCCAGTACTTC
-	TRBD1	TRBV23-1	TRBJ1-2	CASSQKGANQSPNYGYTF	TGCGCCAGCAGTCAAAAGGGGGCGAACCAATCCCCTAACTATGGCTACACCTTC
-	-	TRBV2	TRBJ2-5	CASSEGMAVGQETQYF	TGTGCCAGCAGTGAAGGTATGGCGGTCGGACAAGAGACCCAGTACTTC
-	-	TRBV5-1	TRBJ2-1	CASSRTGPNEQFF	TGCGCCAGCAGCAGAACAGGGCCCAATGAGCAGTTCTTC
medium-sized	TRBD2	TRBV28	TRBJ2-2	CASSLAALDTGELFF	TGTGCCAGCAGTCTAGCGGCCCTGGACACCGGGGAGCTGTTTTTT
few	TRBD1	TRBV2	TRBJ1-2	CASSSGTGVGGYTF	TGTGCCAGCAGTTCCGGGACAGGGGTCGGTGGCTACACCTTC
-	-	TRBV30	TRBJ2-2	CAWGPTTGELFF	TGTGCCTGGGGACCCACTACCGGGGAGCTGTTTTTT
-	TRBD1	TRBV29-1	TRBJ2-5	CSAVPRTGGRETQYF	TGCAGCGCTGTCCCGAGGACAGGGGGCAGGGAGACCCAGTACTTC
-	-	TRBV4-3	TRBJ2-7	CASSQDRLADREQYF	TGCGCCAGCAGCCAAGATCGACTAGCCGACAGGGAGCAGTACTTC
once	-	TRBV30	TRBJ2-6	CAWRPAGANVLTF	TGTGCCTGGAGGCCCGCGGGGGCCAACGTCCTGACTTTC
-	-	TRBV5-1	TRBJ2-5	CASRRPGGQETQYF	TGCGCCAGCCGACGTCCGGGCGGTCAAGAGACCCAGTACTTC
-	-	TRBV28	TRBJ2-2	CASSLGRISGELFF	TGTGCCAGCAGTTTGGGAAGGATCTCCGGGGAGCTGTTTTTT
few	-	TRBV30	TRBJ2-2	CAWNRMGLNTGELFF	TGTGCCTGGAATAGGATGGGGCTAAACACCGGGGAGCTGTTTTTT
few	-	TRBV28	TRBJ2-3	CASSLSDTQYF	TGTGCCAGCAGCTTGTCAGATACGCAGTATTTT
-	TRBD2	TRBV7-2	TRBJ2-7	CASSLTSGGSYEQYF	TGTGCCAGCAGCTTAACTAGCGGGGGCTCCTACGAGCAGTACTTC
few	TRBD2	TRBV29-1	TRBJ2-1	CSARTSGRAGEQFF	TGCAGCGCGCGGACTAGCGGGAGGGCAGGCGAGCAGTTCTTC
-	TRBD2	TRBV5-1	TRBJ2-1	CASSPGVAGTSSYNEQFF	TGCGCCAGCAGCCCTGGGGTAGCGGGTACGAGCTCCTACAATGAGCAGTTCTTC
few	TRBD2	TRBV14	TRBJ2-1	CASSRAGRYNEQFF	TGTGCCAGCAGCCGAGCGGGGCGGTACAATGAGCAGTTCTTC
-	-	TRBV20-1	TRBJ1-1	CSARDEPAAFF	TGCAGTGCTAGAGATGAGCCGGCGGCTTTCTTT
-	TRBD1	TRBV4-3	TRBJ2-5	CASSHDRVRQETQYF	TGCGCCAGCAGTCACGACAGGGTTCGCCAAGAGACCCAGTACTTC
-	-	TRBV5-4	TRBJ1-2	CASSLVQANYGYTF	TGTGCCAGCAGCTTAGTGCAGGCTAACTATGGCTACACCTTC
-	TRBD1	TRBV29-1	TRBJ2-7	CSVTPRQGMYEQYF	TGCAGCGTCACTCCAAGACAGGGGATGTACGAGCAGTACTTC
few	-	TRBV7-2	TRBJ2-1	CASSSRVAANEQFF	TGTGCCAGCAGCTCCCGGGTAGCAGCGAATGAGCAGTTCTTC
-	TRBD1	TRBV29-1	TRBJ2-5	CSVRRDRRETQYF	TGCAGCGTTCGCCGGGACAGACGAGAGACCCAGTACTTC
few	-	TRBV2	TRBJ1-2	CASNGWAADGYTF	TGTGCCAGCAATGGTTGGGCGGCCGATGGCTACACCTTC
-	-	TRBV5-1	TRBJ2-2	CASSFDGPNTGELFF	TGCGCCAGCAGCTTTGACGGGCCTAACACCGGGGAGCTGTTTTTT
-	-	TRBV5-1	TRBJ2-7	CASSHGTLGGEQYF	TGCGCCAGCAGCCACGGGACACTTGGGGGCGAGCAGTACTTC
few	-	TRBV6-5	TRBJ1-1	CASSSAGTNTEAFF	TGTGCCAGCAGTTCGGCTGGGACGAACACTGAAGCTTTCTTT
-	-	TRBV28	TRBJ1-1	CASSTGGEAFF	TGTGCCAGCAGTACTGGGGGTGAAGCTTTCTTT
-	-	TRBV2	TRBJ2-5	CARQLRAQETQYF	TGTGCCAGGCAACTCCGGGCCCAAGAGACCCAGTACTTC